The 14 T cell receptor beta chains below come from one sample, sequenced in a study of cytomegalovirus exposure and HLA in healthy donors. This table comes from immunoSEQ multiplex PCR, and its TCRdb copy is limited to in-frame clones, with some not included. The sample records roughly 150,000 clones, 94% being singletons. The source material was PBMCs. The receptors derive from a man younger than 35 in good health and CMV-seropositive.

The chain has TRBV9 and TRBJ2-7; 11 bases fit TRBD2. Trimming at V came to 0 bases and at J to 5 bases, leaving 10 bases not matched to a gene. In germline, CDR1 is SGDLS, CDR2 YYNGEE. The CDR3 is made up of 17 amino acids. DNA of the CDR3: TGTGCCAGCAGCGTAGGTCCGTTAGCGGGAGGGCCCCACGAGCAGTACTTC. Residues: CASSVGPLAGGPHEQYF.

The chain combines TRBV4-1 with TRBJ2-7; the match to TRBD2 covers 9 bases. Trimming cost V 1 base and J 3 bases; bases outside gene matches: 7. CDR3 length: 16 residues. Germline V gene lookup returns CDR1 MGHRA and CDR2 YSYEKL. CDR3 amino acids: CASSQAGLAGNYEQYF. In DNA form, the CDR3 reads TGCGCCAGCAGCCAAGCCGGCCTAGCGGGAAACTACGAGCAGTACTTC.

The chain has TRBV9 and TRBJ1-4; 7 bases align to TRBD1. Germline CDR1 is SGDLS and CDR2 is YYNGEE. The CDR3 spans 17 residues. V lost 0 bases, J lost 6 bases, and 11 bases stayed unmatched. The CDR3 region is CASSVVRMTGLDEKLFF. The CDR3 coding sequence is TGTGCCAGCAGCGTAGTGAGGATGACAGGGCTTGATGAAAAACTGTTTTTT. Using reference TRBV9 and TRBJ1-4 for the parts outside the CDR3, the full variable domain is DSGVTQTPKHLITATGQRVTLRCSPRSGDLSVYWYQQSLDQGLQFLIQYYNGEERAKGNILERFSAQQFPDLHSELNLSSLELGDSALYFCASSVVRMTGLDEKLFFGSGTQLSVL.

The chain is built from TRBV9 and TRBJ2-1; TRBD1 agrees at 9 bases. CDR1 is SGDLS, CDR2 YYNGEE, per germline. V lost 0 bases and J lost 6; bases outside the gene matches: 4. CDR3 size: 15 residues. The DNA of the CDR3 is TGTGCCAGCAGCGTAGACAGGGGGCTCATCAATGAGCAGTTCTTC. It translates to CASSVDRGLINEQFF.

This rearrangement joins TRBV10-3 to TRBJ2-2; D may be TRBD2 (5 bases). The CDR3 consists of 16 residues. Trimming removed 0 bases at V and 4 bases at J, with 12 bases between. CDR1 and CDR2 (germline): ENHRY, SYGVKD. CDR3 sequence reads: CAISESIGRGTGELFF. As DNA, the CDR3 is TGTGCCATCAGTGAGTCGATAGGTCGGGGCACCGGGGAGCTGTTTTTT.

The rearrangement links TRBV18 to TRBJ1-3; 8 bases are a match to TRBD1. Per germline, CDR1 KGHSH and CDR2 LQKENI. The junction had 11 bases not matched to a gene; V was cut back by 5 bases and J by 2 bases. This CDR3 contains 17 residues. The CDR3 DNA follows: TGTGCCAGCTCAGCTTTGGACAGGGTCGGAACTGGAAACACCATATATTTT. Translated: CASSALDRVGTGNTIYF.

V and J are TRBV5-6 and TRBJ2-3; 9 bases map to TRBD2. The CDR3 has 16 amino acids. In germline, CDR1 is SGHDT, CDR2 YYEEEE. The J segment lost 0 bases and the V segment lost 0 bases, leaving 2 bases of the junction unmatched. The CDR3 region has the DNA TGTGCCAGCAGCTTGGGACTAGCGGCTAGCACAGATACGCAGTATTTT. It encodes CASSLGLAASTDTQYF.

This chain's CDR3 is CASIRTENTEAFF. CDR3 DNA: TGTGCCAGCATTCGGACAGAGAACACTGAAGCTTTCTTT. The chain links TRBV7-9 to TRBJ1-1; a possible D gene is TRBD1 (6 bases). The CDR3 extends over 13 amino acids. Germline-derived CDR1 and CDR2 are SEHNR and FQNEAQ (reference sequence). V was clipped by 7 bases and J by 1 base, with 10 bases between them.

The chain has TRBV19 and TRBJ1-1; TRBD1 agrees at 7 bases. V lost 0 bases, J lost 3 bases, and 10 bases stayed unmatched. Germline-derived CDR1 and CDR2 are LNHDA and SQIVND (reference sequence). There are 17 residues in the CDR3. DNA of the CDR3: TGTGCCAGTAGTATAGAAACAGGGGCGGCGGGTTACACTGAAGCTTTCTTT. It translates to CASSIETGAAGYTEAFF.

The CDR3 DNA sequence: TGTGCCAGCAGCTTGGCTGCAGGGGGCAGGGGTTCACCCCTCCACTTT. Amino acid sequence: CASSLAAGGRGSPLHF. The chain links TRBV5-5 to TRBJ1-6, with 8 bases that match TRBD1. Germline V gives CDR1 SGHKS, CDR2 YYEKEE (reference sequence). This CDR3 region has 16 residues. V lost 0 bases, J lost 9 bases, and 8 bases stayed unmatched.

The gene calls are TRBV27 and TRBJ2-4, with D tentatively TRBD1 (6 bases). There are 17 residues in the CDR3. Per the germline V gene, CDR1 is MNHEY and CDR2 is SMNVEV (reference sequence). Trimming cost V 6 bases and J 1 base, with 19 bases left between them. In DNA, the CDR3 is TGTGCCAGCAGCCCCCCATGGGGGCGTTGGGCCAAAAACATTCAGTACTTC. Its protein is CASSPPWGRWAKNIQYF.

The genes are TRBV27 and TRBJ2-5; D is perhaps TRBD2 (7 bases). Per germline, CDR1 MNHEY and CDR2 SMNVEV (reference sequence). The CDR3 sequence is 16 residues long. The V end was cut by 6 bases, the J end by 5 bases, with 22 bases between. CDR3 residues: CASSSWRGGLGETQYF. The CDR3 DNA reads TGTGCCAGCAGCTCATGGAGGGGGGGCTTGGGGGAGACCCAGTACTTC.

The rearrangement joins TRBV12-2 to TRBJ2-3; TRBD2, as called in the table, went unchecked against the DNA. TRBV12-2 is noted as a pseudogene. This CDR3 spans 20 amino acids. The CDR3 here is CASRFSTGLAGGPPTDTQYF. The CDR3 DNA follows: TGTGCAAGTCGCTTCTCTACGGGACTAGCGGGAGGCCCTCCCACAGATACGCAGTATTTT.

Turning to this clone: Other DNA sequences from this sample encode an identical CDR3 as well. The CDR3 loop reads CASSLDSYNEKLFF. The CDR3 DNA sequence: TGCGCCAGCAGCCTAGACAGTTATAATGAAAAACTGTTTTTT. The rearrangement links TRBV5-1 to TRBJ1-4; D might be TRBD1 (5 bases). The CDR3 sequence is 14 residues long. V lost 4 bases and J lost 4, with 11 bases in between. Germline V gives CDR1 SGHRS, CDR2 YFSETQ.